The 3 T cell receptor beta chains given below trace back to one sample, sequenced in a study of blood T cells in healthy people across ages. Through a sample-barcoded 5' primer and a J-beta primer mix, a second PCR was run for roughly 7 to 12 cycles. MiXCR, applied by TCRdb to the 5' RACE reads, yields one record per CDR3 protein. The data hold about 780,000 distinct CDR3 sequences, with about 46% observed a single time. The sequenced material came from blood. The receptors were sampled from an elderly man in good health.

The V and J genes are TRBV4-1 and TRBJ2-7; TRBD2 aligns across 12 bases. The J segment lost 6 bases and the V segment lost 0 bases, leaving 6 bases of the junction unmatched. The CDR3 has 16 amino acids. In germline, CDR1 is MGHRA, CDR2 YSYEKL. CDR3 sequence reads: CASSQDWGLAGREQYF. The CDR3 nucleotides are TGCGCCAGCAGCCAAGATTGGGGACTAGCGGGCCGCGAGCAGTACTTC.

This clonotype appeared once. The junction departs from the called germline gene at one end, perhaps through a read error. The chain recombines TRBV6-1 with TRBJ2-1; D not resolved. Germline-derived CDR1 and CDR2 are MNHNS and SASEGT. CDR3 length: 14 amino acids. CDR3 protein: CASSEEYSSNEQFF. The CDR3 region has the DNA TGTGCCAGCAGTGAAGAGTACTCCTCCAATGAGCAGTTCTTC.

This chain connects TRBV20-1 to TRBJ2-7; 13 bases line up with TRBD2. Losses at the gene ends were 5 bases for V and 7 bases for J; bases not matched to a gene: 5. The CDR3 contains 13 residues. Germline CDR1 is DFQATT and CDR2 is SNEGSKA (reference sequence). CDR3 coding DNA: TGCAGTGCTCCCGGGACTAGCGGGGATGAGCAGTACTTC. Its translation is CSAPGTSGDEQYF.